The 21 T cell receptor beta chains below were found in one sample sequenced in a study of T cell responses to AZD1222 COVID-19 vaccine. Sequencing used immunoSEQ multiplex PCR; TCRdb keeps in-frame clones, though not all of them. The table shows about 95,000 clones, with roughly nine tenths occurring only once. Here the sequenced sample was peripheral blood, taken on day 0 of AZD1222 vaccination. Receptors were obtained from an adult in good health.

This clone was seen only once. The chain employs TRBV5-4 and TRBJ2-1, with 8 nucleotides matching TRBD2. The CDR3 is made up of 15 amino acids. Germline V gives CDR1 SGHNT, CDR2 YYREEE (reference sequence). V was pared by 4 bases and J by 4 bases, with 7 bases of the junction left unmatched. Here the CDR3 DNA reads TGTGCCAGCAGCCCGACGGGGGGGCCTTACAATGAGCAGTTCTTC. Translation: CASSPTGGPYNEQFF. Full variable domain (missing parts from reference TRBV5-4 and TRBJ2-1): ETGVTQSPTHLIKTRGQQVTLRCSSQSGHNTVSWYQQALGQGPQFIFQYYREEENGRGNFPPRFSGLQFPNYSSELNVNALELDDSALYLCASSPTGGPYNEQFFGPGTRLTVL.

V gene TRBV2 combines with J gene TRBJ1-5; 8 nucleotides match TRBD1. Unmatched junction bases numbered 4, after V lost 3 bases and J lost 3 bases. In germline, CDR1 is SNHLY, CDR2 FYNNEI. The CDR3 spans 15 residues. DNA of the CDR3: TGTGCCAGCAGTGAGACAGGGGTGAACAATCAGCCCCAGCATTTT. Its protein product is CASSETGVNNQPQHF.

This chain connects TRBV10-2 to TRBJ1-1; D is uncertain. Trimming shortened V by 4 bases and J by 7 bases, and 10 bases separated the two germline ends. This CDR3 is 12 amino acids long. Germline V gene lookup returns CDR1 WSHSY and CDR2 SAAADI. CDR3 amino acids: CASSAAGFEAFF. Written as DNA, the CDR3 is TGCGCCAGCAGTGCCGCGGGGTTTGAAGCTTTCTTT.

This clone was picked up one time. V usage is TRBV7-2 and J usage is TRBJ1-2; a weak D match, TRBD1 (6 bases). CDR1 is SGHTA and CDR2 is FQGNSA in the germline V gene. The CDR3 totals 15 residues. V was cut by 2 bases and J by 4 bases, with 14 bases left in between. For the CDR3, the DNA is TGTGCCAGCAGCTTAAATCGGGGGCGTCTCTATGGCTACACCTTC. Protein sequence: CASSLNRGRLYGYTF. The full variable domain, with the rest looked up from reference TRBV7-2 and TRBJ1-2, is GAGVSQSPSNKVTEKGKDVELRCDPISGHTALYWYRQSLGQGLEFLIYFQGNSAPDKSGLPSDRFSAERTGGSVSTLTIQRTQQEDSAVYLCASSLNRGRLYGYTFGSGTRLTVV.

The CDR3 region is CASSFDGTSFRETQYF. CDR3 bases: TGTGCCAGCAGTTTCGACGGGACTAGCTTTCGAGAGACCCAGTACTTC. This chain joins TRBV28 and TRBJ2-5; 9 positions match TRBD2. This CDR3 has 16 amino acids. J gave up 4 bases and V 3 bases, and 9 bases lay outside the gene matches. Germline CDR1 is MDHEN and CDR2 is SYDVKM.

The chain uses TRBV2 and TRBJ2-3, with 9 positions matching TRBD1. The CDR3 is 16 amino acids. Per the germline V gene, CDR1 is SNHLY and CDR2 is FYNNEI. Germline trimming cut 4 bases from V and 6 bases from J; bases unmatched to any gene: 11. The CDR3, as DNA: TGTGCCAGCAGTGTGGGACAGGGTGAAGGAGGGGATACGCAGTATTTT. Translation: CASSVGQGEGGDTQYF.

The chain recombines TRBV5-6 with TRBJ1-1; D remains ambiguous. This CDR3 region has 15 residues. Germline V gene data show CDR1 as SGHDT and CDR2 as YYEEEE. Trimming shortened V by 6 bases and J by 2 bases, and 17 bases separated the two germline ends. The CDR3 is CASTPLGGVNTEAFF. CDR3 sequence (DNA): TGTGCCAGCACCCCCCTGGGTGGGGTAAACACTGAAGCTTTCTTT.

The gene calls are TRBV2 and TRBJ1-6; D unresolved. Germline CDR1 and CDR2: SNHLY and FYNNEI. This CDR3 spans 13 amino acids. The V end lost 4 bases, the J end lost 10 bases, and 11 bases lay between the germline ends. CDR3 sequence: CASSALNESPLHF. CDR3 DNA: TGTGCCAGCAGTGCCCTTAACGAGTCACCCCTCCACTTT.

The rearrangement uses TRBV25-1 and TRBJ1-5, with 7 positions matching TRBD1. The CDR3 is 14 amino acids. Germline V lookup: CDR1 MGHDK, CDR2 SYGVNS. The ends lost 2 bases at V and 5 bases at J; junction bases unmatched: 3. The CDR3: CASSEGTAYQPQHF. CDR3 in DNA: TGTGCCAGCAGTGAAGGGACAGCATATCAGCCCCAGCATTTT.

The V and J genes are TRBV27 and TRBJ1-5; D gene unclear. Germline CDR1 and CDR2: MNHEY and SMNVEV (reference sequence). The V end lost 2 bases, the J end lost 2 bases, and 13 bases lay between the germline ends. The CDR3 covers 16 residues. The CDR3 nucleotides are TGTGCCAGCAGTTTACTAGGCGGATTCGGCAATCAGCCCCAGCATTTT. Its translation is CASSLLGGFGNQPQHF.

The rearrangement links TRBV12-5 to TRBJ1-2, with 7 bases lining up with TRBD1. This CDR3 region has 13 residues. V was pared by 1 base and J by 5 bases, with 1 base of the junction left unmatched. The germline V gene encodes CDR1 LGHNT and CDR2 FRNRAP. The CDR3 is CASGLDRGYGYTF. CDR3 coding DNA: TGTGCTAGTGGTTTGGACAGGGGATATGGCTACACCTTC.

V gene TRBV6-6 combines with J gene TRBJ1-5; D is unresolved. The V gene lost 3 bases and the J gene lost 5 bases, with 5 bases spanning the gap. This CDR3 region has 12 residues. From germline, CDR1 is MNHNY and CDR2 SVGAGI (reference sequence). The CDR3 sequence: CASSYVYQPQHF. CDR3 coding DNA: TGTGCCAGCAGTTATGTGTATCAGCCCCAGCATTTT.

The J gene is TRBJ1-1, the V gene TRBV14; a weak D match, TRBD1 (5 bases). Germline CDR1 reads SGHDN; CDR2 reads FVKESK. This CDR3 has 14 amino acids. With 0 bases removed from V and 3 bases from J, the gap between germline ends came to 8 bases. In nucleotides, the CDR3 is TGTGCCAGCAGCCAAGACCTGGGGGACACTGAAGCTTTCTTT. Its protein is CASSQDLGDTEAFF.

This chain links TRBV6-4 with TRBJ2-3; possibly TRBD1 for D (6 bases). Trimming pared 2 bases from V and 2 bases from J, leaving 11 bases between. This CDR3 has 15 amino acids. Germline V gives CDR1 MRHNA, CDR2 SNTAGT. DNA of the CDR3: TGTGCCAGCAGTGACCGTTGGACAGACACAGATACGCAGTATTTT. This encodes CASSDRWTDTDTQYF.

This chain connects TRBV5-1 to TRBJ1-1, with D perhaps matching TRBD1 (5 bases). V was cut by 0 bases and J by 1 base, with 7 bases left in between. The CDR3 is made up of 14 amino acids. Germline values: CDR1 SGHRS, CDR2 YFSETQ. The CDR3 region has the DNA TGCGCCAGCAGCTTGGTGGGGGGGAACACTGAAGCTTTCTTT. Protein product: CASSLVGGNTEAFF. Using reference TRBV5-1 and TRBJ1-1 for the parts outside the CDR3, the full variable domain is KAGVTQTPRYLIKTRGQQVTLSCSPISGHRSVSWYQQTPGQGLQFLFEYFSETQRNKGNFPGRFSGRQFSNSRSEMNVSTLELGDSALYLCASSLVGGNTEAFFGQGTRLTVV.

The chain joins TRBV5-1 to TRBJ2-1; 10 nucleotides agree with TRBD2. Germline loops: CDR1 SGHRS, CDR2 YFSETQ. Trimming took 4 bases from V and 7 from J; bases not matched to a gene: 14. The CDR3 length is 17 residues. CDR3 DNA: TGCGCCAGCAGCAGGGACCCCGGGGGAGCGGGGGGGAATGAGCAGTTCTTC. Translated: CASSRDPGGAGGNEQFF.

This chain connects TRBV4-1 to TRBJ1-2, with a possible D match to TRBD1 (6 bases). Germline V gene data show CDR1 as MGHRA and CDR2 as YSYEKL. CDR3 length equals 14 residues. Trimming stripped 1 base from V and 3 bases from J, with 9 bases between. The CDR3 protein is CASSQGGGYYGYTF. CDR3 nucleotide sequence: TGCGCCAGCAGCCAAGGCGGGGGCTACTATGGCTACACCTTC.

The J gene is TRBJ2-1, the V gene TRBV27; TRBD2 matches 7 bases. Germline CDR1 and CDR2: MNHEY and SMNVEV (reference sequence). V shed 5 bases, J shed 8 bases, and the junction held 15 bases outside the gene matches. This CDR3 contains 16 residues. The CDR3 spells CASSRTAGLPSHEQFF. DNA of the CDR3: TGTGCCAGCAGTAGAACAGCGGGACTGCCCAGCCATGAGCAGTTCTTC.

Here the CDR3 DNA reads TGTGCCAGCAGCCAAGATACGGGGTCGGGAGCTTTCTTT. Its protein product is CASSQDTGSGAFF. This sequence joins TRBV3-1 (or the pseudogene TRBV3-2) and TRBJ1-1, with D uncertain. The length of the CDR3 is 13 residues. V gave up 0 bases and J gave up 10 bases, with 12 bases separating them. CDR1 is LGHDT and CDR2 is YNNKEL in the germline V gene (reference sequence).

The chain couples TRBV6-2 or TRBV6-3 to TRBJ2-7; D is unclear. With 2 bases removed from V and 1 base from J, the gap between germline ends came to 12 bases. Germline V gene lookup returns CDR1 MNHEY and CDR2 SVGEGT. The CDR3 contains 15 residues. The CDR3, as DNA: TGTGCCAGCAGTTACGGGGTCGACGGATCCTACGAGCAGTACTTC. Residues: CASSYGVDGSYEQYF.

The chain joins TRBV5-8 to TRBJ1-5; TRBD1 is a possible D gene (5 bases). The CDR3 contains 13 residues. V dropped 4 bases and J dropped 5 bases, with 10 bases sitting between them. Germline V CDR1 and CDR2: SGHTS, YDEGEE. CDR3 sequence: CASSAWGDQPQHF. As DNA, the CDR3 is TGTGCCAGCAGCGCGTGGGGGGATCAGCCCCAGCATTTT. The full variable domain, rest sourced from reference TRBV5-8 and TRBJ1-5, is EAGVTQSPTHLIKTRGQQATLRCSPISGHTSVYWYQQALGLGLQFLLWYDEGEERNRGNFPPRFSGRQFPNYSSELNVNALELEDSALYLCASSAWGDQPQHFGDGTRLSIL.